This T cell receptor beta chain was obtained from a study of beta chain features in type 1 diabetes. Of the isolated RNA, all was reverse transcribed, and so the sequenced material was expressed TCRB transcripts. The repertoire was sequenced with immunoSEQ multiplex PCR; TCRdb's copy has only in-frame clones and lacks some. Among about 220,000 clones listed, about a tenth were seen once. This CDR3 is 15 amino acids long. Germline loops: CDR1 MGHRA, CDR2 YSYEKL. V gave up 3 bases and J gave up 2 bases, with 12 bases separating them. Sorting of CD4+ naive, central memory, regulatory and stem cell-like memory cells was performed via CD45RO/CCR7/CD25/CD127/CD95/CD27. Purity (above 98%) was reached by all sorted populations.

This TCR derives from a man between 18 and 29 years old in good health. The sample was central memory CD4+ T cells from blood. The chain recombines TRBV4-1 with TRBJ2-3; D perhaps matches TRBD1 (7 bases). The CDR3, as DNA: TGCGCCAGCAGCCAGTACAGGGGACTCACAGATACGCAGTATTTT. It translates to CASSQYRGLTDTQYF.